This T cell receptor beta chain derives from a study of T cell clusters in autoimmune cytopenias. Each sample's input was 250 ng genomic DNA, 38,000 or so genome equivalents. The CDR3 is 13 amino acids. In terms of frequency, this clonotype is medium-sized (0.01 to 0.1%). TRB was amplified by touch-down multiplex PCR, primer pools A and B combined. TCRdb re-analyzed the multiplex PCR reads; it lists each CDR3 protein once, without DNA. In all, the sample yields 4,000 to 4,500 distinct CDR3 sequences. Another study also made use of these data, one on T cell repertoires in aging, cancer and after chemotherapy. From that study: Across the chemotherapy interval, each cancer cohort showed higher median generation probability, suggesting thymic rebound.

The sequencing input was peripheral blood. The origin of this receptor is a human donor in good health. This rearrangement joins TRBV12-3 or TRBV12-4 to TRBJ2-5. CDR3 in amino acids: CASSLNWRETQYF.